This TCR beta chain stems from a study of T-cell memory formation after mild COVID-19. The CDR3 spans 16 residues. With 4 bases clipped from V and 6 bases from J, the junction kept 9 bases outside the gene matches. Germline assignment: CDR1 MNHEY and CDR2 SVGAGI. One entry per CDR3 protein results from TCRdb running MiXCR on the 5' RACE reads. Of under 150,000 distinct CDR3 sequences listed, about a fifth are singletons. This chain uses TRBV6-5 with TRBJ1-2; 12 nucleotides line up with TRBD1. The receptor was derived from a man in his late teens or twenties who had mild COVID-19 (a few samples of this study predate the infection). Cell type and time point are not known. The sample taken for sequencing was PBMCs or a T cell subset sorted from them (not recorded which). The CDR3, as DNA: TGTGCCAGCAGTTTTTACCGGGACAGGGGGCAGAATGGCTACACCTTC. Translated: CASSFYRDRGQNGYTF.